Presented here are 4 T cell receptor beta chains from one specimen sequenced in a study of blood T cell repertoires in COVID-19. Assay used: immunoSEQ multiplex PCR; TCRdb lists only in-frame clones, some missing. The sample carries under 200,000 clones, under 85% recorded once. Material: PBMCs or T cells enriched from blood (not recorded which). Source of these receptors: a man in his fifties who had recovered from COVID-19.

The rearrangement joins TRBV10-3 to TRBJ1-5; 10 bases are shared with TRBD1. The CDR3 has 15 amino acids. Germline V gives CDR1 ENHRY, CDR2 SYGVKD. V dropped 3 bases and J dropped 6; count of bases not matched to a gene: 5. The CDR3 DNA reads TGTGCCATCAGTGAAACGGGACAGGGGAGTCAGCCCCAGCATTTT. As protein: CAISETGQGSQPQHF.

CDR3 sequence reads: CASSLVGLSSGNTIYF. CDR3 nucleotide sequence: TGTGCCAGCAGCTTAGTGGGACTGAGCTCTGGAAACACCATATATTTT. The J gene is TRBJ1-3, the V gene TRBV7-9; D perhaps matches TRBD1 (5 bases). CDR1 is SEHNR and CDR2 is FQNEAQ in the germline V gene (reference sequence). V gave up 1 base and J gave up 0 bases, with 10 bases separating them. CDR3 length: 16 amino acids. The whole variable domain, remainder taken from reference TRBV7-9 and TRBJ1-3, is DTGVSQNPRHKITKRGQNVTFRCDPISEHNRLYWYRQTLGQGPEFLTYFQNEAQLEKSRLLSDRFSAERPKGSFSTLEIQRTEQGDSAMYLCASSLVGLSSGNTIYFGEGSWLTVV.

The chain links TRBV9 to TRBJ1-2; no firm D call. Trimming removed 3 bases at V and 1 base at J, with 10 bases between. Looked up from germline, CDR1 is SGDLS and CDR2 is YYNGEE. CDR3 length: 14 residues. This CDR3 is CASSALTGNYGYTF. CDR3 coding DNA: TGTGCCAGCAGCGCACTCACGGGTAACTATGGCTACACCTTC.

The chain couples TRBV15 to TRBJ2-3; 7 positions agree with TRBD1. CDR3 length: 16 amino acids. Trimming took 1 base from V and 2 from J; bases not matched to a gene: 6. Germline V gene lookup returns CDR1 LNHNV and CDR2 YYDKDF (reference sequence). The CDR3 loop reads CATSRGQTGTTDTQYF. In nucleotides, the CDR3 is TGTGCCACCAGCAGAGGCCAGACAGGGACCACAGATACGCAGTATTTT. The full variable domain, its missing parts supplied by reference TRBV15 and TRBJ2-3, is DAMVIQNPRYQVTQFGKPVTLSCSQTLNHNVMYWYQQKSSQAPKLLFHYYDKDFNNEADTPDNFQSRRPNTSFCFLDIRSPGLGDTAMYLCATSRGQTGTTDTQYFGPGTRLTVL.